This T cell receptor beta chain was found in a study of cytomegalovirus exposure and HLA in healthy donors (dated by TCRdb to the late 2010s). Context from the whole study: An earlier analysis of fewer than 750 of the donors reported roughly 300 Gb of sequence data and approximately 120 million unique TCR beta sequences obtained from roughly 180 million T cells. Around 320 gigabases of sequencing data and roughly 90 million unique TCR sequences were included in an early release covering about 600 HLA-typed donors. Among the roughly 400 genotyped donors, about 83% belonged to the genetic ancestry cluster associated with self-reported Caucasian donors. The aim of the study was to test whether cataloging public T cell receptors could identify signatures of past pathogen exposure. The T cell repertoires of 666 subjects were profiled by immunosequencing and related to cytomegalovirus serostatus. A separate validation cohort of roughly 130 different subjects was used in addition to the 666-subject first cohort. To predict cytomegalovirus infection status, the study brought together high-throughput TCR immunosequencing, statistical association of individual TCRs with disease status, and machine learning. In a later analysis, previously published TCR beta repertoires from 550 to 750 donors were re-analyzed and high-resolution HLA genotyping was added so that TCR occurrence patterns could be studied. Rather than using new phenotypic data, the later analysis identified candidate immune exposures from TCR beta sequences and from how often those sequences occurred across donors. In an earlier analysis of 500 to 650 of the donors, high-throughput TCR beta sequencing was used to judge whether each TCR beta V gene segment behaved as functional or pseudogenic. Donor age, sex, ethnicity and CMV serostatus were compiled together with the repertoire data. A later genetic analysis took genome-wide SNP genotypes for about 55% of the roughly 700 donors and used that subset as a discovery cohort. All discovery cohort repertoires had been generated on a single sequencing platform. Class I and class II HLA loci were covered by the typing at four-digit resolution. Typing coverage varied by locus: about 629-630 donors for A, B, C, DRB1 and DQB1; approximately 520 for DQA1; more than 600 for DPA1; roughly 450 for DPB1. Roughly five DR-DQ haplotypes were treated as single units for association and clustering because of strong linkage in the cohort. Across approximately 400 genotyped donors of the cohort, an average of about 200,000 unique TCR beta nucleotide sequences per donor were sequenced, and approximately 17% of those sequences were non-productive. Overall study outcomes, separate from this receptor: At a false discovery rate of 0.05, a later analysis linked fewer than 20,000 TCR beta sequences to specific HLA alleles. CMV serostatus was the only immune exposure information available for the cohort. The earlier analysis of nearly 600 of the donors excluded around 17 rarely observed V segments, including chromosome 9 orphons, because counts were too low. A later genetic analysis associated a missense DCLRE1C variant with V-gene and J-gene trimming of TCR beta chains, and an independent cohort replicated the association. Because the 87-base-pair reads could not distinguish some IMGT-functional V segments, including TRBV6-2 and TRBV6-3, those segments were excluded. A later analysis found that most CMV-associated TCR beta chains appeared HLA-restricted, with HLA associations seemingly driven largely by CMV exposure. Broadly in line with IMGT annotations, most TCR beta V segments showed up in productive rearrangements about 87% or about 30% of the time in an earlier analysis of a few hundred of the donors. In the study, around 150 TCR beta chains were listed as associated with cytomegalovirus. Because HLA typing was unavailable for some donors at each locus, only the typed subset was used in association tests. While some public TCRs were present in many individuals, most TCR sequences turned up only very rarely across donors. A further reported finding was that TCR beta sequences accurately predicted the HLA-A and HLA-B alleles for most subjects in the first cohort. Linkage disequilibrium might explain the correlated functional status among segregating V segments, but an unknown experimental factor could not be excluded. In a later analysis, HLA-associated TCR beta chains showed more clonal expansion and lower generation probabilities than non-associated chains that were equally common. The sequencing pipeline was judged likely to have produced a cluster of highly shared sequence variants as a technical artifact. The cohort was sequenced for TCR beta chains only, and without alpha or paired-chain data the features that could be detected were limited. According to a later genetic analysis, donors in an Asian-associated ancestry cluster had fewer N-insertions in productive TCRs than the approximately 700-donor mean. A later analysis found that TCR association rates varied across HLA loci, with DRB1 alleles showing the most associated TCRs and HLA-C alleles the fewest. In vitro tests confirmed that three of the cytomegalovirus-associated TCR beta chains recognize cytomegalovirus antigens. Presence/absence analyses assumed roughly uniform sequencing depth across donors, an assumption that may not hold. When HLA alleles, especially DR and DQ, strongly co-occurred, TCR associations were difficult to assign to individual alleles. It was suggested by the authors that the approach could potentially be generalized to other disease states and immunological phenotypes. In both the original and validation cohorts, the classifier was reported to diagnose cytomegalovirus status with high specificity and sensitivity. According to a later analysis, parvovirus B19, influenza, CMV and Epstein-Barr virus appeared linked to several top co-occurrence clusters.

Trimming leaves V shorter by 4 bases and J shorter by 6 bases, with the junction holding 10 bases beyond the gene matches. From the cysteine through the phenylalanine, the CDR3 covers 14 amino acids. The entry retains the CDR3 DNA only, 42 bases that are in frame from base 1. Sequences SGHRS (CDR1) and YFSETQ (CDR2) are obtained from the germline V gene. The cohort was made up of hundreds of healthy bone marrow donors. At the time of sampling, all cohort members were nominally healthy, though unrecorded immune exposures were likely present. The donor was CMV seronegative and belonged to the group of 350 or so seronegative cohort members. Each donor provided a peripheral blood sample, and peripheral blood mononuclear cells were used for TCR beta sequencing. The Qiagen DNeasy Blood Extraction Kit was used to extract genomic DNA from the blood cell samples. This clone was counted a single time. Its antigen is not yet known. The record has no base qualities; no much larger clone is one base away.

Library preparation was by the immunoSEQ multiplex PCR assay. The multiplex PCR relied on a mix of 60 forward primers for TCR Vbeta segments and 13 reverse primers for TCR Jbeta segments. The CDR3 region of rearranged TCR beta genes was amplified from genomic DNA by a multiplex PCR assay. The Illumina HiSeq System was used to sequence the amplified TCR beta libraries as 87-base-pair reads. The authors' analysis ran thus. In a later analysis, around 80 million unique TCR beta chains were counted across the 666 repertoires, and about 9.9 million of these chains were shared by at least two donors. Raw reads were error-corrected and collapsed into unique sequences with a nearest-neighbor algorithm that merged closely related sequences to remove PCR and sequencing errors. Alignment of CDR3 sequences to IMGT reference sequences was used to assign V, D and J gene segments. For a sequence to be retained, a match of at least six nucleotides to both a V gene segment and a J gene segment was required. Rearrangements were classified as productive when the CDR3 lacked stop codons and remained in frame with V and J, and all other rearrangements were classified as non-productive. CDR3 was defined by IMGT convention, running from the second conserved V-encoded cysteine to the conserved J-encoded phenylalanine. The earlier analysis of about 500 of the donors excluded sequences that lacked an unambiguous match to a single V gene segment. In an earlier analysis of 587 of the donors, V segments were called functional above 56.7% productive rearrangements and were called segregating when the between-donor standard deviation exceeded 5%. A statistical classification framework was developed to diagnose cytomegalovirus status using the catalog of TCR beta chain sequences. In a later analysis, V and J genes were assigned by comparing TCR nucleotide sequences against IMGT/GENE-DB human TR gene sequences. In a later analysis, CDR3 sequences and most-parsimonious VDJ recombination scenarios were assigned using the TCRdist pipeline. In a later analysis, every TCR beta chain was defined by the combination of its CDR3 amino acid sequence and its V-gene family, and reads without a unique V-gene family were dropped. A later analysis removed 500 to 600 highly shared, low-generation-probability nucleotide sequences to deal with suspected cross-contamination and a sequencing artifact. In a later analysis, a clonal expansion index for each public chain was calculated from normalized within-repertoire ranks of inferred template counts. In a later analysis, generation probabilities were computed with a VDJ recombination model fitted to out-of-frame rearrangements, and the resulting probabilities were checked against IGoR. In a later analysis, hypergeometric tests were used to score TCR-TCR, TCR-HLA and TCR-CMV co-occurrence, with a repertoire-size bias correction applied to TCR pairs. In a later analysis, false discovery rates were estimated by permuting HLA or CMV assignments 20 times. In a later analysis, co-occurring TCRs were grouped using DBSCAN, and TCRdist sequence similarity was added for clustering within HLA-allele-positive subsets. Co-occurrence clustering excluded repertoires with fewer than 30,000 or more than 120,000 public chains, plus five with anomalous nucleotide sharing. As stored in TCRdb, this immuneACCESS dataset retains in-frame rearrangements with V and J assigned. A fraction of the clones does not appear; measured against another copy, unresolved V genes explain less than half of the discrepancy, and the remainder lacks a known reason. The DNA was the basis for D and trimming; V, J and clone size are from that table. This sample is represented by roughly 250,000 clones; 80% of them were singletons. 0.3% to 0.35% of the sample is held by the ten biggest clonotypes.

The chain employs TRBV5-1 and TRBJ2-7; TRBD1 matches 7 bases in the middle. Material for sequencing was PBMCs. The sequence derives from a girl aged 2-9 years in good health and CMV-seronegative. The CDR3 protein sequence reads: CASSNDRALSEQYF. In nucleotides, the sequence is TGCGCCAGCAGCAACGACAGGGCCCTGAGCGAGCAGTACTTC. The reference TRBV5-1 and TRBJ2-7 proteins fill in what lies around the CDR3, so the full variable domain reads KAGVTQTPRYLIKTRGQQVTLSCSPISGHRSVSWYQQTPGQGLQFLFEYFSETQRNKGNFPGRFSGRQFSNSRSEMNVSTLELGDSALYLCASSNDRALSEQYFGPGTRLTVT.